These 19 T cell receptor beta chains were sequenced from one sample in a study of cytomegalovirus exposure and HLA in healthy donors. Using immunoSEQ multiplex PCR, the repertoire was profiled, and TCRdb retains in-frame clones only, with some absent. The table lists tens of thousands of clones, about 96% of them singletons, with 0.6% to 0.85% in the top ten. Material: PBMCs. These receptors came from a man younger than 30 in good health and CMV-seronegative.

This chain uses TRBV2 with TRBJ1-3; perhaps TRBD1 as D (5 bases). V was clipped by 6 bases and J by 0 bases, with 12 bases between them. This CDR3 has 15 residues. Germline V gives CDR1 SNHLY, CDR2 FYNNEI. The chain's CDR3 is CASRKARDSGNTIYF. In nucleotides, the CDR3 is TGTGCCAGCAGGAAGGCCAGGGACTCTGGAAACACCATATATTTT.

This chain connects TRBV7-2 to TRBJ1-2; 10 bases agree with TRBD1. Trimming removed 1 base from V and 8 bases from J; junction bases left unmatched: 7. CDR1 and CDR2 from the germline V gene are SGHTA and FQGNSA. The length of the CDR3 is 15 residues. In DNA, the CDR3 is TGTGCCAGCAGCTTAGAGGGACAGGGGTCGAGGGGCTACACCTTC. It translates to CASSLEGQGSRGYTF.

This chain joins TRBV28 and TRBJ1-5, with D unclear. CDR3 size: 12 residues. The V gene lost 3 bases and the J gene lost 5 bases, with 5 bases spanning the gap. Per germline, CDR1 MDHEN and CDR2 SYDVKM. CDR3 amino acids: CASSFPYQPQHF. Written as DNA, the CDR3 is TGTGCCAGCAGTTTCCCATATCAGCCCCAGCATTTT.

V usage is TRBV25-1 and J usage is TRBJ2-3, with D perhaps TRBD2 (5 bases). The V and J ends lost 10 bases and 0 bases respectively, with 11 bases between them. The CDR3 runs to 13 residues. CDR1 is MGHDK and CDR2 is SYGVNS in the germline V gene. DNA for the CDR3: TGTGCCACCTTTAGGACTAGCACAGATACGCAGTATTTT. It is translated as CATFRTSTDTQYF.

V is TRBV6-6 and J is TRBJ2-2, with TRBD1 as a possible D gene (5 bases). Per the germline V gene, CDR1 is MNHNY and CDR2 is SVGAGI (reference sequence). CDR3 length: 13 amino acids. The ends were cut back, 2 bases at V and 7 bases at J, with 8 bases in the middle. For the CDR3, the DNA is TGTGCCAGCAGTTACGTTAGGGGCGGGGAGCTGTTTTTT. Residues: CASSYVRGGELFF.

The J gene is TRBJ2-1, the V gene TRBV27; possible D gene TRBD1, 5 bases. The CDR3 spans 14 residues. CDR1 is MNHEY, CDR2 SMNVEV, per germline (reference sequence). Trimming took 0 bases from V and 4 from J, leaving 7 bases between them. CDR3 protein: CASSLSAGYNEQFF. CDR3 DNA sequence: TGTGCCAGCAGTTTATCGGCAGGGTACAATGAGCAGTTCTTC.

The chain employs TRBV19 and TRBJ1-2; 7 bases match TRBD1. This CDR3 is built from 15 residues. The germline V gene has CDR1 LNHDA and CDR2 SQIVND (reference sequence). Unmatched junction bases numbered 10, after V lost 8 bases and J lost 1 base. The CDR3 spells CASEGAVDLNYGYTF. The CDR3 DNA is TGTGCCAGTGAGGGGGCTGTCGACCTTAACTATGGCTACACCTTC.

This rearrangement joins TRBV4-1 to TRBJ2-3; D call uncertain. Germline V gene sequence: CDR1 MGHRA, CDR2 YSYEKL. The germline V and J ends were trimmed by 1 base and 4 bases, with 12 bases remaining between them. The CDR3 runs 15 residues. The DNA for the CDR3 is TGCGCCAGCAGCCAAGTGGGTCCGGGTTCAGATACGCAGTATTTT. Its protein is CASSQVGPGSDTQYF.

Here the CDR3 DNA reads TGTGCCAGCAGTTTAGCCAGGGGGCGTCAGCCCCAGCATTTT. Translation: CASSLARGRQPQHF. The chain carries TRBV27 and TRBJ1-5; TRBD1 matches at 8 bases. V dropped 2 bases and J dropped 6; count of bases not matched to a gene: 3. The germline V gene encodes CDR1 MNHEY and CDR2 SMNVEV (reference sequence). CDR3 length: 14 residues.

The CDR3 region has the DNA TGTGCCAGCTCACCCGGGACAGGGGACTACGAGCAGTACTTC. This gives the protein CASSPGTGDYEQYF. The chain is built from TRBV18 and TRBJ2-7; 10 bases are shared with TRBD1. V shed 3 bases, J shed 3 bases, and the junction held 2 bases outside the gene matches. The CDR3 spans 14 residues. Germline V gives CDR1 KGHSH, CDR2 LQKENI.

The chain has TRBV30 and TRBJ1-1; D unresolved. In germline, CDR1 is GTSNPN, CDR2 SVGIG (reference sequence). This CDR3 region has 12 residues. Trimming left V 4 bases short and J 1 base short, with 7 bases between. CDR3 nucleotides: TGTGCCTGGACACCTACGAACACTGAAGCTTTCTTT. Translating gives CAWTPTNTEAFF.

Written as DNA, the CDR3 is TGTGCCAGCAGTTTAGCGTACACCGGGGAGCTGTTTTTT. It codes for CASSLAYTGELFF. The genes are TRBV6-6 and TRBJ2-2, with D tentatively TRBD2 (5 bases). Germline values: CDR1 MNHNY, CDR2 SVGAGI (reference sequence). This CDR3 spans 13 amino acids. V lost 4 bases to trimming and J lost 3 bases, with 6 bases between them.

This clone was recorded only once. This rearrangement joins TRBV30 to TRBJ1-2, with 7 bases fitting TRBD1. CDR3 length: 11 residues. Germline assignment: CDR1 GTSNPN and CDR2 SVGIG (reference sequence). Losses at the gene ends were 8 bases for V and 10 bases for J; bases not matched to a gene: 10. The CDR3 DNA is TGTGCCGCGGAAGGGGGCTTAGACTACACCTTC. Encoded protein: CAAEGGLDYTF.

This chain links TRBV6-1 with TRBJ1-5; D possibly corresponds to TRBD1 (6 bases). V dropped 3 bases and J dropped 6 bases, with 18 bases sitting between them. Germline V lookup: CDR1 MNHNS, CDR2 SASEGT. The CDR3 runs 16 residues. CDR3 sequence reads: CASSEGVGGLSQPQHF. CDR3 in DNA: TGTGCCAGCAGTGAGGGGGTGGGGGGGCTGAGTCAGCCCCAGCATTTT.

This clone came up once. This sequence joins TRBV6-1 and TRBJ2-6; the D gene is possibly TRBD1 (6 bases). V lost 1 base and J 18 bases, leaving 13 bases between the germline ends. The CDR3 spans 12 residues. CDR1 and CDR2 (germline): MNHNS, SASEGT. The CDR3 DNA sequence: TGTGCCAGCAGTGAAGTTCTAACAGGGCAGACTTTC. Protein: CASSEVLTGQTF.

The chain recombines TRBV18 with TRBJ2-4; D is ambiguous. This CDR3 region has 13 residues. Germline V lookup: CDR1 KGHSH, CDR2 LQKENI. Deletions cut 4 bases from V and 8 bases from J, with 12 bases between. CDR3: CASSLDPQDIQYF. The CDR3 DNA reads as TGTGCCAGCTCACTCGACCCTCAGGACATTCAGTACTTC.

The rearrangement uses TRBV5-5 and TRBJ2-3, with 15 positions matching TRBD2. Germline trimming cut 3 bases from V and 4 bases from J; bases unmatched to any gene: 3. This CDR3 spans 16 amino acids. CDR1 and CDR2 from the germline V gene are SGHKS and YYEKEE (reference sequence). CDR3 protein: CASSWGLAGGADTQYF. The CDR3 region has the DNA TGTGCCAGCAGCTGGGGACTAGCGGGAGGCGCAGATACGCAGTATTTT.

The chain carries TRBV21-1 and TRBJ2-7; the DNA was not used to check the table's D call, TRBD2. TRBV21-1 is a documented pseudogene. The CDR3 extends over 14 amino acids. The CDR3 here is CASSKLGGTYEQYF. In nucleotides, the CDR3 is TGTGCCAGCAGCAAGTTGGGCGGGACCTACGAGCAGTACTTC.

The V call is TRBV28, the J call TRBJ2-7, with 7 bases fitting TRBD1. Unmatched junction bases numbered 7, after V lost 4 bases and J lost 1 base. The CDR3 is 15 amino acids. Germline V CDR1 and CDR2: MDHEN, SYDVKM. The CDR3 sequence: CASSSYWTGSYEQYF. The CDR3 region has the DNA TGTGCCAGCAGTTCTTATTGGACAGGATCCTACGAGCAGTACTTC.